A single sample gave rise to the 26 T cell receptor beta chains below, sequenced in a study of blood T cell repertoires in COVID-19. Sequencing was performed with immunoSEQ multiplex PCR; in TCRdb, only in-frame clones are kept and a portion is missing. The sample consists of around 220,000 clones, roughly three quarters of them appearing once. The material sequenced was peripheral blood. Receptors originate from a middle-aged woman with active or convalescent COVID-19.

This chain uses TRBV12-3 or TRBV12-4 with TRBJ1-1, with D possibly being TRBD1 (5 bases). Trimming pared 6 bases from V and 1 base from J, leaving 9 bases between. The CDR3 extends over 13 amino acids. CDR3 sequence reads: CASRVTANTEAFF. CDR3 sequence (DNA): TGTGCCAGCAGAGTGACAGCGAACACTGAAGCTTTCTTT.

J is TRBJ1-1 and V is TRBV6-5; weak D call: TRBD1 (5 bases). The germline V gene has CDR1 MNHEY and CDR2 SVGAGI. Trimming left V 2 bases short and J 1 base short, with 8 bases between. There are 14 residues in the CDR3. CDR3 sequence (DNA): TGTGCCAGCAGTTACAGGGGAAAGAACACTGAAGCTTTCTTT. Translation gives CASSYRGKNTEAFF.

The genes are TRBV10-2 and TRBJ2-7; 7 nucleotides match TRBD1. Trimming cost V 1 base and J 0 bases; bases outside gene matches: 6. CDR1 and CDR2 (germline): WSHSY, SAAADI. This CDR3 contains 16 residues. CDR3 loop: CASSEFSGTDSYEQYV. CDR3 sequence (DNA): TGCGCCAGCAGTGAGTTTTCCGGGACAGACTCCTACGAGCAGTACGTC.

The chain employs TRBV19 and TRBJ1-2; 8 bases are a match to TRBD1. V trimming: 11 bases; J trimming: 8 bases; junction bases outside the gene matches: 13. CDR3 length: 13 residues. Germline values: CDR1 LNHDA, CDR2 SQIVND (reference sequence). In DNA, the CDR3 is TGTGCCGGCAGGGGCAGGGGGCGGCGGGGCTACACCTTC. The encoded protein is CAGRGRGRRGYTF. The whole variable domain, filled in from reference TRBV19 and TRBJ1-2, reads DGGITQSPKYLFRKEGQNVTLSCEQNLNHDAMYWYRQDPGQGLRLIYYSQIVNDFQKGDIAEGYSVSREKKESFPLTVTSAQKNPTAFYLCAGRGRGRRGYTFGSGTRLTVV.

The J gene is TRBJ2-3, the V gene TRBV7-9; D remains unclear. Germline CDR1 SEHNR, CDR2 FQNEAQ (reference sequence). The CDR3 length is 14 residues. Trimming took off 6 bases at V and 6 bases at J, with 16 bases between the two ends. CDR3 amino acids: CASSPSSMRDTQYF. The CDR3 DNA reads as TGTGCCAGCAGTCCTTCTTCGATGAGGGATACGCAGTATTTT.

The chain uses TRBV30 and TRBJ1-2; maybe TRBD1 (5 bases). CDR1 GTSNPN and CDR2 SVGIG come from the germline V gene (reference sequence). V lost 7 bases and J 3 bases, leaving 24 bases between the germline ends. This CDR3 has 16 residues. The DNA of the CDR3 is TGTGCCTACGACCGGGACTCAGGATATATTGACTATGGCTACACCTTC. Protein sequence: CAYDRDSGYIDYGYTF.

This clone was seen just once. The V gene is TRBV9, the J gene TRBJ1-6; the D gene is possibly TRBD1 (6 bases). Trimming left V 3 bases short and J 5 bases short, with 9 bases between. The germline CDR1 and CDR2 sequences are SGDLS and YYNGEE. The CDR3 covers 14 residues. The CDR3 DNA follows: TGTGCCAGCAGCGCGCGGACAGATAATTCACCCCTCCACTTT. It specifies CASSARTDNSPLHF. Filled out from reference TRBV9 and TRBJ1-6, the complete variable domain reads DSGVTQTPKHLITATGQRVTLRCSPRSGDLSVYWYQQSLDQGLQFLIQYYNGEERAKGNILERFSAQQFPDLHSELNLSSLELGDSALYFCASSARTDNSPLHFGNGTRLTVT.

The V and J genes are TRBV2 and TRBJ1-5; D is ambiguous. The CDR3 is 15 amino acids. Germline V CDR1 and CDR2: SNHLY, FYNNEI. The V end was cut by 3 bases, the J end by 0 bases, with 9 bases between. CDR3 protein: CASSEIRYSNQPQHF. Here the CDR3 DNA reads TGTGCCAGCAGTGAGATCAGATATAGCAATCAGCCCCAGCATTTT. The entire variable domain, with the rest obtained from reference TRBV2 and TRBJ1-5, is as follows: EPEVTQTPSHQVTQMGQEVILRCVPISNHLYFYWYRQILGQKVEFLVSFYNNEISEKSEIFDDQFSVERPDGSNFTLKIRSTKLEDSAMYFCASSEIRYSNQPQHFGDGTRLSIL.

In DNA form, the CDR3 reads TGTGCCAGCAGTTTTGACACATACAATGAGCAGTTCTTC. Its protein is CASSFDTYNEQFF. The chain joins TRBV12-3 or TRBV12-4 to TRBJ2-1; D gene uncertain. The CDR3 loop spans 13 amino acids. Trimming pared 3 bases from V and 4 bases from J, leaving 7 bases between.

The rearrangement links TRBV2 to TRBJ1-6; a weak D match, TRBD1 (5 bases). V lost 3 bases to trimming and J lost 10 bases, with 7 bases between them. This CDR3 spans 12 amino acids. Germline V gives CDR1 SNHLY, CDR2 FYNNEI. CDR3 bases: TGTGCCAGCAGTGACAGGGTCTCACCCCTCCACTTT. Translated, it gives CASSDRVSPLHF.

Comment on this clone: The same CDR3 arises from other DNA sequences in this sample as well. This rearrangement joins TRBV29-1 to TRBJ2-3; D may be TRBD2 (6 bases). Germline values: CDR1 SQVTM, CDR2 ANQGSEA. V was cut by 5 bases and J by 9 bases, with 12 bases left in between. This CDR3 contains 11 residues. CDR3 bases: TGCAGCGTTCGGGGGTGGGGGACGCAGTATTTT. Residues: CSVRGWGTQYF.

The chain couples TRBV7-2 to TRBJ2-4; 10 bases align to TRBD2. Germline V gene data show CDR1 as SGHTA and CDR2 as FQGNSA. This CDR3 comprises 16 residues. J lost 5 bases, V lost 3 bases, and 7 bases had no gene match. The CDR3 nucleotides read TGTGCCAGCAGCTTGGGCGGAGCGGGGGGGCAAAACATTCAGTACTTC. Translation: CASSLGGAGGQNIQYF.

In its sample, this clone was seen a few times. V is TRBV10-3 and J is TRBJ1-1, with 7 bases lining up with TRBD1. V was clipped by 11 bases and J by 3 bases; unmatched bases: 9. There are 13 residues in the CDR3. CDR1 and CDR2 (germline): ENHRY, SYGVKD. The chain's CDR3 is CASLGQVDTEAFF. The CDR3 DNA sequence: TGTGCCTCTCTAGGACAGGTGGACACTGAAGCTTTCTTT.

The chain carries TRBV5-1 and TRBJ2-1; D is possibly TRBD1 (5 bases). From germline, CDR1 is SGHRS and CDR2 YFSETQ. CDR3 size: 14 residues. V was cut by 3 bases and J by 2 bases, with 9 bases left in between. The DNA of the CDR3 is TGCGCCAGCAGCTCCCAGGGCACCTACAATGAGCAGTTCTTC. This translates into CASSSQGTYNEQFF.

This clone was seen only a few times. V gene TRBV6-4 combines with J gene TRBJ1-5; D is ambiguous. This CDR3 has 13 amino acids. Germline lookup yields CDR1 MRHNA and CDR2 SNTAGT. V was clipped by 4 bases and J by 3 bases, with 7 bases between them. Written as DNA, the CDR3 is TGTGCCAGCAGTGTAGAGGCCAATCAGCCCCAGCATTTT. Translating gives CASSVEANQPQHF.

This chain links TRBV11-2 with TRBJ1-2; D uncertain. The CDR3 totals 13 residues. Germline CDR1 SGHAT, CDR2 FQNNGV. Trimming pared 6 bases from V and 4 bases from J, leaving 12 bases between. The CDR3 loop reads CASRLSPLYGYTF. The CDR3 DNA is TGTGCCAGCAGGCTTAGTCCCCTCTATGGCTACACCTTC.

This chain uses TRBV3-1 (or the pseudogene TRBV3-2) with TRBJ1-6; possible D gene TRBD1, 6 bases. The CDR3 contains 20 residues. Germline V gene sequence: CDR1 LGHDT, CDR2 YNNKEL (reference sequence). The V end lost 1 base, the J end lost 2 bases, and 21 bases lay between the germline ends. Here the CDR3 reads CASSQVGLGRGSTYNSPLHF. The CDR3, as DNA: TGTGCCAGCAGCCAAGTAGGTCTGGGCAGGGGTAGCACCTATAATTCACCCCTCCACTTT.

The V and J genes are TRBV15 and TRBJ1-2, with 12 nucleotides matching TRBD1. J lost 8 bases, V lost 0 bases, and 7 bases had no gene match. The CDR3 is made up of 16 amino acids. Germline CDR1 and CDR2: LNHNV and YYDKDF (reference sequence). CDR3 bases: TGTGCCACCAGCAGAGAGCCACCGGGACAGGGGGCGGGCTACACCTTC. Translating gives CATSREPPGQGAGYTF. Together with reference TRBV15 and TRBJ1-2, the CDR3 gives the full variable domain: DAMVIQNPRYQVTQFGKPVTLSCSQTLNHNVMYWYQQKSSQAPKLLFHYYDKDFNNEADTPDNFQSRRPNTSFCFLDIRSPGLGDTAMYLCATSREPPGQGAGYTFGSGTRLTVV.

This chain connects TRBV7-6 to TRBJ1-5; D is perhaps TRBD1 (6 bases). CDR1 and CDR2 (germline): SGHVS, FNYEAQ. The CDR3 has 15 residues. V was cut by 6 bases and J by 8 bases, with 20 bases left in between. For the CDR3, the DNA is TGTGCCAGCAGTCCGGGCCCACAGGGTTCGGAGCCCCAGCATTTT. Translation gives CASSPGPQGSEPQHF.

This chain uses TRBV10-3 with TRBJ1-2, with D perhaps matching TRBD1 (6 bases). The CDR3 sequence is 12 residues long. The germline V and J ends were trimmed by 10 bases and 6 bases, with 15 bases remaining between them. CDR1 is ENHRY, CDR2 SYGVKD, per germline. CDR3 sequence (DNA): TGTGCCACCTTCTCAGAGGGGGATGGCTACACCTTC. This gives the protein CATFSEGDGYTF.

The chain is built from TRBV3-1 (or the pseudogene TRBV3-2) and TRBJ2-5, with D possibly being TRBD2 (5 bases). Trimming removed 1 base at V and 5 bases at J, with 8 bases between. The CDR3 is 13 residues long. CDR1 is LGHDT and CDR2 is YNNKEL in the germline V gene (reference sequence). CDR3 nucleotides: TGTGCCAGCAGCCAAGCGGGGTCGGAGACCCAGTACTTC. Its translation is CASSQAGSETQYF.

The chain is built from TRBV7-2 and TRBJ2-2, with 7 bases lining up with TRBD1. Losses at the gene ends were 0 bases for V and 3 bases for J; bases not matched to a gene: 7. The length of the CDR3 is 17 residues. Germline V gene data show CDR1 as SGHTA and CDR2 as FQGNSA. CDR3 amino acids: CASSLALAGGYTGELFF. CDR3 DNA sequence: TGTGCCAGCAGCTTAGCGCTAGCAGGGGGATACACCGGGGAGCTGTTTTTT.

In DNA form, the CDR3 reads TGTGCCAGCAGCTTAGAACCGTGGGGGGGGCCCCAGCATTTT. This encodes CASSLEPWGGPQHF. This rearrangement joins TRBV11-2 to TRBJ1-5, with D tentatively TRBD1 (5 bases). The CDR3 sequence is 14 residues long. Trimming cost V 0 bases and J 9 bases, with 12 bases left between them. From germline, CDR1 is SGHAT and CDR2 FQNNGV.

The V and J genes are TRBV11-2 and TRBJ2-7; no clear D gene. V lost 2 bases and J 3 bases, leaving 2 bases between the germline ends. Germline assignment: CDR1 SGHAT and CDR2 FQNNGV. This CDR3 region has 11 residues. CDR3 residues: CASSLYYEQYF. The CDR3 DNA follows: TGTGCCAGCAGCTTATACTACGAGCAGTACTTC.

The V gene is TRBV5-1, the J gene TRBJ2-1; 8 bases agree with TRBD1. V shed 2 bases and J 4 bases; nucleotides not matched to a gene: 5. Per the germline V gene, CDR1 is SGHRS and CDR2 is YFSETQ. The CDR3 has 15 amino acids. CDR3 residues: CASSFGQGPYNEQFF. CDR3 nucleotide sequence: TGCGCCAGCAGCTTCGGACAGGGTCCTTACAATGAGCAGTTCTTC.

This clone is a singleton in its sample. J is TRBJ1-5 and V is TRBV4-1, with D possibly being TRBD1 (5 bases). The CDR3 runs 17 residues. Trimming took off 3 bases at V and 2 bases at J, with 17 bases between the two ends. Germline V gives CDR1 MGHRA, CDR2 YSYEKL. DNA of the CDR3: TGCGCCAGCAGCCACTTGGGACTGGCCATGGGCAATCAGCCCCAGCATTTT. It specifies CASSHLGLAMGNQPQHF.